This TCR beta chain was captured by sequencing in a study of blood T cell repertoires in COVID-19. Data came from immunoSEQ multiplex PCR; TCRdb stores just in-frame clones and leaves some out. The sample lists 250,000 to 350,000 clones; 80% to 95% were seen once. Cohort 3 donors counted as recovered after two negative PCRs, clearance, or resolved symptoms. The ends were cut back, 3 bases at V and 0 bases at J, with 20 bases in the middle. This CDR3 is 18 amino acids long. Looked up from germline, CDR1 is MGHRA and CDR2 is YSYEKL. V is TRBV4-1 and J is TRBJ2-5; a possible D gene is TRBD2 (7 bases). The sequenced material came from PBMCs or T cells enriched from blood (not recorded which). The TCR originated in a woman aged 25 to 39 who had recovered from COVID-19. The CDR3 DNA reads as TGCGCCAGCAGCCACCCTACGGGGGGCTCTACGTACCAAGAGACCCAGTACTTC. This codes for CASSHPTGGSTYQETQYF.